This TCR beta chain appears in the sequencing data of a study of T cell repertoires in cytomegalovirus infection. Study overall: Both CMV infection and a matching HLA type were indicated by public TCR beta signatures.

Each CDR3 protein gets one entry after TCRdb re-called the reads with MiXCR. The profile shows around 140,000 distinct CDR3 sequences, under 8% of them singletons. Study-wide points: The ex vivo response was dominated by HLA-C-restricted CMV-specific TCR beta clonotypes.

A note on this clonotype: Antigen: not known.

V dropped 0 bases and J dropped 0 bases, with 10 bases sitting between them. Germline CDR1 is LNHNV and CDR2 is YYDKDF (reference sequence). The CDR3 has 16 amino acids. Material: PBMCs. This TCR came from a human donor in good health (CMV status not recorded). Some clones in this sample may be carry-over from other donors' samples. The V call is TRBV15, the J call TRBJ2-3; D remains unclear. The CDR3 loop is CATSRDGSASTDTQYF. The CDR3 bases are TGTGCCACCAGCAGAGATGGGTCGGCTAGCACAGATACGCAGTATTTT.